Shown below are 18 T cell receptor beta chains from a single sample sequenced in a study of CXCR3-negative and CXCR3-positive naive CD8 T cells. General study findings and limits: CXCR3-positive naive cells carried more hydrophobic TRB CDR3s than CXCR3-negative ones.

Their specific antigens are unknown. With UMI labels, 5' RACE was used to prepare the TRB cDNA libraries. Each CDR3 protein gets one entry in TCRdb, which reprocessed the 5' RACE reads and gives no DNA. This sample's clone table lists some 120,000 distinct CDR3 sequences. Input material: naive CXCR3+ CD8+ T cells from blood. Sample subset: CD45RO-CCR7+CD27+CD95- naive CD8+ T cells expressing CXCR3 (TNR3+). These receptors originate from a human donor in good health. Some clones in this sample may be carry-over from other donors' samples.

The CDR3 here is CASSLAAGVVYNEQFF. The gene calls are TRBV5-4 and TRBJ2-1; TCRdb names TRBD1, which stays unverified in the absence of DNA. CDR1 and CDR2 (germline): SGHNT, YYREEE (reference sequence). The CDR3 length is 16 residues.

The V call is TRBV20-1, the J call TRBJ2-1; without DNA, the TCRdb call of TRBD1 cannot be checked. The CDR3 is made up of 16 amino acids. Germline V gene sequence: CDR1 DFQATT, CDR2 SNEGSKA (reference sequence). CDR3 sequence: CSARDISGQTFNEQFF.

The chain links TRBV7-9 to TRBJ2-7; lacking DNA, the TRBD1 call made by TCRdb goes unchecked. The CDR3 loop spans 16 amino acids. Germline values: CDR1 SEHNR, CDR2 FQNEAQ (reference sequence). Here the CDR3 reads CASSPSRDRVIYEQYF.

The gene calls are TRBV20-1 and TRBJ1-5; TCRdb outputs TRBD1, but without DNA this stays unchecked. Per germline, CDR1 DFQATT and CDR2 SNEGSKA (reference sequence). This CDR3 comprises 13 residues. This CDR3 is CSAGDLRGQPQHF.

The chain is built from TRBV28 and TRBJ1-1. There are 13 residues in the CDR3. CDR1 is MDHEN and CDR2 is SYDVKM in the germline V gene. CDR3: CASSLVENTEAFF.

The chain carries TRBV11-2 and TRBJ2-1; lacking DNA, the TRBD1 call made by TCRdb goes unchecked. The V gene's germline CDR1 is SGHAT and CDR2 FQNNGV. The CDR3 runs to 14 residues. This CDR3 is CASSLAQGSWEQFF.

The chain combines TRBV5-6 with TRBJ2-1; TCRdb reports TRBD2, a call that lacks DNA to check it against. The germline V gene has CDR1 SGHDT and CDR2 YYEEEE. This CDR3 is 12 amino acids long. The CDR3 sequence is CASSPGGDEQFF.

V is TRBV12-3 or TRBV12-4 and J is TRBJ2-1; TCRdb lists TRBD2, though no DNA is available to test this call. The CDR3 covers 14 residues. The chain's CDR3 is CASSWDYRGDEQFF.

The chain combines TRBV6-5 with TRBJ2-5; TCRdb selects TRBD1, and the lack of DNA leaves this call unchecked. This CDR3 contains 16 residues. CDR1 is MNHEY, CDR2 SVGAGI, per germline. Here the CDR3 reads CASTLRPGAMGETQYF.

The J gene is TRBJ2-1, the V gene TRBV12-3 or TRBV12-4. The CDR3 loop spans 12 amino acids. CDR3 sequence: CAIDSKNNEQFF.

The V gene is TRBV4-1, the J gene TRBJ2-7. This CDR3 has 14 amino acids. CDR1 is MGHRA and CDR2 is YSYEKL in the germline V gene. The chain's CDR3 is CASSQDVTSYEQYF.

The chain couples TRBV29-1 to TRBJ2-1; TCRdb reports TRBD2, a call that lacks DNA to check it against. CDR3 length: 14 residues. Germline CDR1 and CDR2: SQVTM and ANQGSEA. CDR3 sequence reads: CSVLAGVSYNEQFF.

CDR3 in amino acids: CASSLVKERGYTF. The chain employs TRBV7-6 and TRBJ1-2. This CDR3 is 13 amino acids long. Per germline, CDR1 SGHVS and CDR2 FNYEAQ.

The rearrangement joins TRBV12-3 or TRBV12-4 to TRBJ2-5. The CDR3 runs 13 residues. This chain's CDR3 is CASSPDGQETQYF.

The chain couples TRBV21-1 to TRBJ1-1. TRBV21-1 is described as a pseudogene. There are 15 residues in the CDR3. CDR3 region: CASSRVGDLDTEAFF.

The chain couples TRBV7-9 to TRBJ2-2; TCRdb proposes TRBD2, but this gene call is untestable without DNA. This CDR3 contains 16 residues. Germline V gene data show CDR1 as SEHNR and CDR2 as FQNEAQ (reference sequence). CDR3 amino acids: CASITGLAGSTGELFF.

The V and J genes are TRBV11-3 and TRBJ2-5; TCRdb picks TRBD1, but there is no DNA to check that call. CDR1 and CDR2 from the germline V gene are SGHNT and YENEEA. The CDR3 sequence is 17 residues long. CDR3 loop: CASSSLDATGAQETQYF.

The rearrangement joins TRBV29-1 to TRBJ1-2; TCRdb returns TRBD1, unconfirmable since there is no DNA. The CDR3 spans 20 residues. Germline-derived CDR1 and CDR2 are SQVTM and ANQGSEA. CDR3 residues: CSVGGVPGATKPLSNYGYTF. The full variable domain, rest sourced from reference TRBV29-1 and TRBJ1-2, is SAVISQKPSRDICQRGTSLTIQCQVDSQVTMMFWYRQQPGQSLTLIATANQGSEATYESGFVIDKFPISRPNLTFSTLTVSNMSPEDSSIYLCSVGGVPGATKPLSNYGYTFGSGTRLTVV.